The 7 T cell receptor beta chains reported below all come from one sample, sequenced in a study of blood T cells in healthy people across ages. Combining a sample-barcoded 5' primer with a J-beta primer mix, a second PCR ran for roughly 7 to 11 cycles. Via MiXCR, TCRdb re-called the 5' RACE reads, giving one row per CDR3 protein. The sample has 600,000 or so distinct CDR3 sequences; under 30% are singletons. Sequencing was carried out using blood. All receptors come from a woman of 80 years or more in good health.

As for this clonotype: A read error is possible here, since a much larger clone lies one base away. The gene calls are TRBV7-2 and TRBJ1-6, with D unclear. Germline lookup yields CDR1 SGHTA and CDR2 FQGNSA. The CDR3 extends over 13 amino acids. CDR3 loop: CASSQPRVSPPHF. The DNA for the CDR3 is TGTGCCAGCAGCCAACCAAGGGTTTCACCCCCCCACTTT.

This clonotype has ten or more counts. A much larger clone lies one base from this, so it may be a read error. The chain joins TRBV10-3 to TRBJ2-5; D may be TRBD2 (5 bases). Looked up from germline, CDR1 is ENHRY and CDR2 is SYGVKD. This CDR3 comprises 14 residues. Here the CDR3 DNA reads TGTGCCATCAGGGAGTCGAGCGGTCAGCCGACCCAGTACTTC. This codes for CAIRESSGQPTQYF.

Remarks on this clonotype: The junction and the germline gene differ at one end; a read error may be behind it. This chain uses TRBV9 with TRBJ2-3; TRBD2 matches 13 bases. The V gene's germline CDR1 is SGDLS and CDR2 YYNGEE. The CDR3 length is 16 residues. In DNA, the CDR3 is TGTGCCGGCAGTGTGGGGACTAGCGGGGTTAGAGATACGCAGTATTTT. Translation gives CAGSVGTSGVRDTQYF. Variable domain in full (rest from reference TRBV9 and TRBJ2-3): DSGVTQTPKHLITATGQRVTLRCSPRSGDLSVYWYQQSLDQGLQFLIQYYNGEERAKGNILERFSAQQFPDLHSELNLSSLELGDSALYFCAGSVGTSGVRDTQYFGPGTRLTVL.

Comments on this clonotype: This may be a read error: a much more frequent sequence differs by one nucleotide. The V gene is TRBV20-1, the J gene TRBJ2-7, with TRBD1 matching over 7 bases. CDR3 length equals 13 residues. After removal of 5 bases from V and 3 bases from J, the junction contained 7 bases not matched to a gene. Germline V gene sequence: CDR1 DFQATT, CDR2 SNEGSKA (reference sequence). This chain's CDR3 is CSALETGRYEQYF. CDR3 DNA sequence: TGCAGTGCTCTTGAGACAGGGCGCTACGAGCAGTACTTC.

This chain joins TRBV29-1 and TRBJ1-2; 8 positions agree with TRBD1. The CDR3 is made up of 16 amino acids. J gave up 4 bases and V 0 bases, and 10 bases lay outside the gene matches. The germline CDR1 and CDR2 sequences are SQVTM and ANQGSEA. The CDR3, as DNA: TGCAGCGTTGAAGAAAGGACAGGGCTTGTAGGCTATGGCTACACCTTC. It specifies CSVEERTGLVGYGYTF.

The V gene is TRBV4-1, the J gene TRBJ1-6, with D possibly being TRBD1 (6 bases). The CDR3 is 15 residues long. Trimming removed 0 bases from V and 7 bases from J, with 10 bases in between. Germline lookup yields CDR1 MGHRA and CDR2 YSYEKL. The CDR3 region has the DNA TGCGCCAGCAGCCAAGATGCCGGACAGAATTCACCCCTCCACTTT. Translating gives CASSQDAGQNSPLHF.

This clonotype was counted many times. The chain couples TRBV7-6 to TRBJ2-1; D not certain. V shed 1 base and J shed 9 bases, with 16 bases lying between them. The V gene's germline CDR1 is SGHVS and CDR2 FNYEAQ. The CDR3 is 15 amino acids. CDR3 sequence reads: CASSLEGYSESEQFF. CDR3 DNA sequence: TGTGCCAGCAGCTTAGAAGGGTACAGCGAGAGTGAGCAGTTCTTC.